The 30 T cell receptor beta chains reported below all come from one sample, sequenced in a study of response to subunit inactivated influenza vaccine. TCRdb passed the RT-PCR reads through MiXCR, listing each CDR3 protein once. The sample carries about 700,000 distinct CDR3 sequences, 15% to 18% recorded once. This specimen consisted of PBMCs from blood, obtained 11 to 12 days after vaccination. The receptors shown here come from a man aged 50 to 60 who received an inactivated influenza vaccine.

The chain couples TRBV4-2 to TRBJ1-5; 7 positions match TRBD1. After removal of 6 bases from V and 0 bases from J, the junction contained 5 bases not matched to a gene. This CDR3 contains 15 residues. Germline loops: CDR1 LGHNA, CDR2 YNFKEQ. Written as DNA, the CDR3 is TGTGCCAGCAGACCGACAGGGAATAGCAATCAGCCCCAGCATTTT. The encoded protein is CASRPTGNSNQPQHF.

Points on this clonotype: A clone one base away is much larger, so this may be a read error. The V gene is TRBV6-2 or TRBV6-3, the J gene TRBJ2-7; 11 bases are a match to TRBD2. Germline V CDR1 and CDR2: MNHEY, SVGEGT. Trimming cost V 5 bases and J 2 bases; bases outside gene matches: 5. The CDR3 covers 15 residues. In DNA, the CDR3 is TGTGCCAGCAGTCGCGGGACTAGCGGAACCTACGAGCAGTACTTC. Protein: CASSRGTSGTYEQYF.

This clonotype was picked up a small number of times. The CDR3 DNA reads TGCAGTGCCAGGGACTACCTCCGACGGGGCGAGCAGTTCTTC. Amino acids: CSARDYLRRGEQFF. J is TRBJ2-1 and V is TRBV20-1; 7 positions match TRBD2. CDR1 and CDR2 (germline): DFQATT, SNEGSKA (reference sequence). This CDR3 spans 14 amino acids. V trimming: 6 bases; J trimming: 10 bases; junction bases outside the gene matches: 15.

This clonotype appeared once. This chain uses TRBV23-1 with TRBJ2-5, with 15 positions matching TRBD2. TRBV23-1 is noted as an ORF with a role that remains uncertain. The V segment lost 2 bases and the J segment 5 bases; nucleotides outside the gene matches: 6. This CDR3 has 17 residues. CDR3 residues: CASSQRGLAGGRETQYF. The CDR3 DNA follows: TGCGCCAGCAGTCAAAGGGGACTAGCGGGAGGAAGGGAGACCCAGTACTTC.

The table lists this clonotype with a few counts. The rearrangement links TRBV4-3 to TRBJ2-5; a possible D gene is TRBD2 (5 bases). From germline, CDR1 is LGHNA and CDR2 YSLEER. The CDR3 sequence is 15 residues long. Trimming removed 1 base from V and 1 base from J, with 10 bases in between. CDR3 residues: CASSQGPGFQETQYF. As DNA, the CDR3 is TGCGCCAGCAGCCAAGGCCCGGGGTTCCAAGAGACCCAGTACTTC.

This clonotype was counted a few times. The V gene is TRBV4-2, the J gene TRBJ1-2, with D unclear. V lost 1 base, J lost 5 bases, and 14 bases lay in between. The V gene's germline CDR1 is LGHNA and CDR2 YNFKEQ. CDR3 length: 15 amino acids. The DNA for the CDR3 is TGTGCCAGCAGCCAAGGAGGACTTTTCCGATATGGCTACACCTTC. Translating it yields CASSQGGLFRYGYTF.

The rearrangement links TRBV7-2 to TRBJ2-7; a possible D gene is TRBD1 (6 bases). The V gene lost 1 base and the J gene lost 3 bases, with 10 bases spanning the gap. Germline V gives CDR1 SGHTA, CDR2 FQGNSA. The CDR3 runs to 14 residues. CDR3 sequence reads: CASSLDREIYEQYF. The CDR3 region has the DNA TGTGCCAGCAGCTTAGACAGGGAAATCTACGAGCAGTACTTC.

This clonotype has a handful of counts. The V and J genes are TRBV2 and TRBJ2-1; D possibly corresponds to TRBD1 (6 bases). The V gene's germline CDR1 is SNHLY and CDR2 FYNNEI. The CDR3 is 15 amino acids. The V end was cut by 4 bases, the J end by 0 bases, with 10 bases between. The chain's CDR3 is CASSGPGHSYNEQFF. The CDR3 DNA reads TGTGCCAGCAGTGGGCCGGGACACTCCTACAATGAGCAGTTCTTC.

V is TRBV10-3 and J is TRBJ1-2; tentative D call: TRBD1 (5 bases). In germline, CDR1 is ENHRY, CDR2 SYGVKD. V gave up 5 bases and J gave up 0 bases, with 13 bases separating them. This CDR3 is 15 amino acids long. Here the CDR3 DNA reads TGTGCCATCAGTCCCAGGGAGAGACCTAACTATGGCTACACCTTC. Translating gives CAISPRERPNYGYTF.

This chain links TRBV5-6 with TRBJ2-5; 10 bases map to TRBD2. CDR1 and CDR2 (germline): SGHDT, YYEEEE. This CDR3 comprises 15 residues. J was trimmed by 4 bases and V by 4 bases; bases with no gene match: 7. This chain's CDR3 is CASSPGSGRGETQYF. Written as DNA, the CDR3 is TGTGCCAGCAGCCCAGGGAGCGGGAGGGGAGAGACCCAGTACTTC.

This chain uses TRBV5-1 with TRBJ2-1; TRBD2 matches at 7 bases. This CDR3 spans 15 amino acids. Germline lookup yields CDR1 SGHRS and CDR2 YFSETQ. The V gene end was trimmed by 0 bases and the J gene end by 7 bases; junction bases not matched to a gene: 7. The CDR3 loop reads CASSLGYGGLNEQFF. CDR3 DNA sequence: TGCGCCAGCAGCTTGGGTTACGGGGGGTTAAATGAGCAGTTCTTC.

V is TRBV6-2 or TRBV6-3 and J is TRBJ2-3, with D maybe TRBD1 (5 bases). CDR1 and CDR2 from the germline V gene are MNHEY and SVGEGT. The CDR3 consists of 15 residues. The germline V and J ends were trimmed by 4 bases and 1 base, with 12 bases remaining between them. The CDR3: CASSSVGARTDTQYF. The CDR3, as DNA: TGTGCCAGCAGTTCCGTTGGGGCGCGCACAGATACGCAGTATTTT.

The chain has TRBV4-3 and TRBJ2-5; 13 bases agree with TRBD2. Losses at the gene ends were 2 bases for V and 4 bases for J; bases not matched to a gene: 7. The CDR3 runs 17 residues. The germline CDR1 and CDR2 sequences are LGHNA and YSLEER. The CDR3, as DNA: TGCGCCAGCAGCCAACGATCCGGACTAGCGGGAGTAGAGACCCAGTACTTC. Its translation: CASSQRSGLAGVETQYF.

The chain has TRBV20-1 and TRBJ2-6; D ambiguous. The CDR3 is 15 amino acids. Germline V gene lookup returns CDR1 DFQATT and CDR2 SNEGSKA (reference sequence). V lost 5 bases and J lost 2, with 13 bases in between. The CDR3 DNA sequence: TGCAGTGCTGGTTCGCTCTTGGCTGGGGCCAACGTCCTGACTTTC. Protein product: CSAGSLLAGANVLTF.

This clonotype was seen more than once but under ten times. V gene TRBV30 combines with J gene TRBJ2-5; tentative D call: TRBD1 (5 bases). Trimming left V 0 bases short and J 2 bases short, with 10 bases between. The CDR3 loop spans 14 amino acids. Germline assignment: CDR1 GTSNPN and CDR2 SVGIG (reference sequence). The CDR3 here is CAWSVLRQQETQYF. The CDR3 coding sequence is TGTGCCTGGAGTGTACTACGACAGCAAGAGACCCAGTACTTC.

This clonotype showed up many times. The chain uses TRBV5-6 and TRBJ2-1, with 11 bases aligning to TRBD2. The germline CDR1 and CDR2 sequences are SGHDT and YYEEEE. The CDR3 consists of 16 residues. V shed 1 base and J 7 bases; nucleotides not matched to a gene: 7. The CDR3: CASSLLALAGVNEQFF. The CDR3 bases are TGTGCCAGCAGCTTGCTTGCACTAGCGGGAGTGAATGAGCAGTTCTTC. Full variable domain (outside the CDR3, taken from reference TRBV5-6 and TRBJ2-1): DAGVTQSPTHLIKTRGQQVTLRCSPKSGHDTVSWYQQALGQGPQFIFQYYEEEERQRGNFPDRFSGHQFPNYSSELNVNALLLGDSALYLCASSLLALAGVNEQFFGPGTRLTVL.

CDR3 nucleotides: TGTGCCAGCTCAGCTAAGGAGACCCAGTACTTC. Amino acids: CASSAKETQYF. This chain joins TRBV18 and TRBJ2-5, with D unresolved. Trimming stripped 5 bases from V and 5 bases from J, with 6 bases between. The CDR3 consists of 11 residues. Germline CDR1 is KGHSH and CDR2 is LQKENI.

This chain links TRBV6-5 with TRBJ2-1; TRBD2 matches 13 bases. The CDR3 extends over 15 amino acids. Germline CDR1 is MNHEY and CDR2 is SVGAGI. The J segment lost 8 bases and the V segment lost 2 bases, leaving 3 bases of the junction unmatched. CDR3 region: CASSYTGLAGDEQFF. The CDR3 bases are TGTGCCAGCAGTTACACAGGACTAGCGGGAGATGAGCAGTTCTTC.

This clonotype came up many times. V is TRBV5-6 and J is TRBJ2-7, with unresolved D. The CDR3 sequence is 12 residues long. V was trimmed by 1 base and J by 3 bases, leaving 5 bases between them. Germline V gives CDR1 SGHDT, CDR2 YYEEEE. The CDR3 loop reads CASSLWGYEQYF. In DNA, the CDR3 is TGTGCCAGCAGCTTGTGGGGCTACGAGCAGTACTTC. The complete variable domain, with remaining parts taken from reference TRBV5-6 and TRBJ2-7, reads DAGVTQSPTHLIKTRGQQVTLRCSPKSGHDTVSWYQQALGQGPQFIFQYYEEEERQRGNFPDRFSGHQFPNYSSELNVNALLLGDSALYLCASSLWGYEQYFGPGTRLTVT.

The CDR3 nucleotides are TGTGCCAGCCAGGAGTCGGGAGGGCCGGTCTACGAGCAGTACTTC. This codes for CASQESGGPVYEQYF. The V and J genes are TRBV6-1 and TRBJ2-7, with 8 bases lining up with TRBD2. Per germline, CDR1 MNHNS and CDR2 SASEGT. The junction had 12 bases not matched to a gene; V was cut back by 8 bases and J by 3 bases. This CDR3 has 15 amino acids.

Details on this clonotype: Being one base from a much bigger clone, this may be a read error. This chain links TRBV5-1 with TRBJ2-1; D is undetermined. The V gene's germline CDR1 is SGHRS and CDR2 YFSETQ. CDR3 size: 16 residues. The DNA for the CDR3 is TGCGCCATCAGCTTGGTAGGATTCCCCTCCTACAATGAGCAGTTCTTC. This encodes CAISLVGFPSYNEQFF. The variable domain in full, completed from reference TRBV5-1 and TRBJ2-1, reads KAGVTQTPRYLIKTRGQQVTLSCSPISGHRSVSWYQQTPGQGLQFLFEYFSETQRNKGNFPGRFSGRQFSNSRSEMNVSTLELGDSALYLCAISLVGFPSYNEQFFGPGTRLTVL.

The chain employs TRBV6-2 or TRBV6-3 and TRBJ2-3; TRBD2 aligns across 14 bases. With V trimmed by 9 bases and J by 4 bases, 6 bases remained unmatched. CDR1 and CDR2 (germline): MNHEY, SVGEGT. This CDR3 spans 15 amino acids. The DNA of the CDR3 is TGTGCCAGTTCTTGGGGACTAGCGGGAGCAGATACGCAGTATTTT. This encodes CASSWGLAGADTQYF.

This rearrangement joins TRBV18 to TRBJ2-2; D remains unclear. Per the germline V gene, CDR1 is KGHSH and CDR2 is LQKENI. V was clipped by 0 bases and J by 6 bases, with 8 bases between them. CDR3 length equals 14 residues. This chain's CDR3 is CASSPPSSPGELFF. DNA for the CDR3: TGTGCCAGCTCACCACCGTCTAGTCCCGGGGAGCTGTTTTTT. The full variable domain, completed using reference TRBV18 and TRBJ2-2, is NAGVMQNPRHLVRRRGQEARLRCSPMKGHSHVYWYRQLPEEGLKFMVYLQKENIIDESGMPKERFSAEFPKEGPSILRIQQVVRGDSAAYFCASSPPSSPGELFFGEGSRLTVL.

The rearrangement uses TRBV28 and TRBJ2-2, with 13 bases identical to TRBD2. Germline CDR1 MDHEN, CDR2 SYDVKM. The CDR3 loop spans 19 amino acids. The V segment lost 3 bases and the J segment 2 bases; nucleotides outside the gene matches: 9. The CDR3 region is CASSLWRTSGRKNTGELFF. The DNA for the CDR3 is TGTGCCAGCAGTTTGTGGAGGACTAGCGGGAGAAAAAACACCGGGGAGCTGTTTTTT.

In this sample, this clonotype turned up a few times. This chain connects TRBV7-9 to TRBJ2-7; D tentatively fits TRBD1 or TRBD2 (5 bases each). Germline loops: CDR1 SEHNR, CDR2 FQNEAQ (reference sequence). The CDR3 covers 14 residues. Between the trimmed V and J ends, which lost 3 bases and 0 bases, there was a span of 9 bases. Written as DNA, the CDR3 is TGTGCCAGCAGCTTGGACGGGGCCTCCTACGAGCAGTACTTC. Protein: CASSLDGASYEQYF.

The V gene is TRBV24-1, the J gene TRBJ2-5, with TRBD2 identical over 10 bases. The CDR3 has 16 amino acids. The germline gives CDR1 KGHDR, CDR2 SFDVKD. With V trimmed by 3 bases and J by 2 bases, 5 bases remained unmatched. The CDR3 DNA sequence: TGTGCCACCAGTGATCGACCGGGACTAGCGCAAGAGACCCAGTACTTC. Amino acid sequence: CATSDRPGLAQETQYF.

The V call is TRBV6-2 or TRBV6-3, the J call TRBJ2-3, with D hard to call. The V end lost 0 bases, the J end lost 2 bases, and 9 bases lay between the germline ends. CDR1 and CDR2 from the germline V gene are MNHEY and SVGEGT. CDR3 length equals 15 residues. CDR3 DNA: TGTGCCAGCAGTTACTCGGAGACTTACACAGATACGCAGTATTTT. Its translation: CASSYSETYTDTQYF.

This clonotype was found a few times. This chain connects TRBV6-5 to TRBJ2-7, with 8 nucleotides matching TRBD1. This CDR3 contains 16 residues. Germline assignment: CDR1 MNHEY and CDR2 SVGAGI. V gave up 2 bases and J gave up 2 bases; unmatched junction bases: 8. CDR3 sequence (DNA): TGTGCCAGCAGTTACCCCAGGACAGGGTGGACCTACGAGCAGTACTTC. It translates to CASSYPRTGWTYEQYF.

The J gene is TRBJ2-1, the V gene TRBV4-2, with 7 bases identical to TRBD2. The length of the CDR3 is 15 residues. Germline CDR1 is LGHNA and CDR2 is YNFKEQ. After removal of 0 bases from V and 9 bases from J, the junction contained 8 bases not matched to a gene. The CDR3 sequence: CASSQEWSGAREQFF. The CDR3 coding sequence is TGTGCCAGCAGCCAAGAATGGAGCGGGGCTCGTGAGCAGTTCTTC.

The chain's CDR3 is CASSLQAGGPETQYF. CDR3 nucleotide sequence: TGCGCCAGCAGCTTACAAGCGGGGGGGCCCGAGACCCAGTACTTC. This chain connects TRBV5-1 to TRBJ2-5, with 10 nucleotides matching TRBD2. V was clipped by 2 bases and J by 5 bases; unmatched bases: 6. This CDR3 has 15 residues. Germline V lookup: CDR1 SGHRS, CDR2 YFSETQ. Based on the CDR3 plus reference TRBV5-1 and TRBJ2-5, the full variable domain is KAGVTQTPRYLIKTRGQQVTLSCSPISGHRSVSWYQQTPGQGLQFLFEYFSETQRNKGNFPGRFSGRQFSNSRSEMNVSTLELGDSALYLCASSLQAGGPETQYFGPGTRLLVL.